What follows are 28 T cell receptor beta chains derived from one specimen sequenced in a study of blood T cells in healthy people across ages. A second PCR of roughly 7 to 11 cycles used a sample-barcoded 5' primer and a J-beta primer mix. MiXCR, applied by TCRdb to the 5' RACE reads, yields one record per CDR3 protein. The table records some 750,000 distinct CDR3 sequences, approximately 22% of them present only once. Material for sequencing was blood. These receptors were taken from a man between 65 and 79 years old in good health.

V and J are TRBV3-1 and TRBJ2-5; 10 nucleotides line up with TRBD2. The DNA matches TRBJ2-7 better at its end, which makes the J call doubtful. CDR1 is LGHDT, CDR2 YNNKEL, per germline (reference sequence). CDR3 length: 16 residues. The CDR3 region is CASSPNLAGVSYEQYF. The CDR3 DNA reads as TGTGCCAGCAGCCCTAATCTAGCGGGGGTGTCCTACGAGCAGTACTTC.

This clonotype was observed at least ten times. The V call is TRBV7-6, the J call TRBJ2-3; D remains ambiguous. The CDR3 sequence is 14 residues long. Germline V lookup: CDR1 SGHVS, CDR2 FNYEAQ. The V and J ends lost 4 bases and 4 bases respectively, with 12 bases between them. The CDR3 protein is CASSYRSRADTQYF. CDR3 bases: TGTGCCAGCAGCTACCGGTCGAGAGCAGATACGCAGTATTTT.

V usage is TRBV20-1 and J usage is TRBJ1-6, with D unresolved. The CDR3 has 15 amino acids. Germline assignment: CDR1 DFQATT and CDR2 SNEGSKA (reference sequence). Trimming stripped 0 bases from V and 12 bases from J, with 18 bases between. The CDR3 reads CSARDQSRLREPLHF. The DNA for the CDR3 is TGCAGTGCTAGAGATCAAAGCCGACTAAGGGAACCCCTCCACTTT.

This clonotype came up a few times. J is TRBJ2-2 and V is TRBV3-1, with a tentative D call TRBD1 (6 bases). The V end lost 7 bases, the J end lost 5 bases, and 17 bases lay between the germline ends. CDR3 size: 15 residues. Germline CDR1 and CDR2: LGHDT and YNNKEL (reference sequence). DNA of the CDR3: TGTGCCAGCAACCCGACAGGCGGCGGTACCGGGGAGCTGTTTTTT. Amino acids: CASNPTGGGTGELFF.

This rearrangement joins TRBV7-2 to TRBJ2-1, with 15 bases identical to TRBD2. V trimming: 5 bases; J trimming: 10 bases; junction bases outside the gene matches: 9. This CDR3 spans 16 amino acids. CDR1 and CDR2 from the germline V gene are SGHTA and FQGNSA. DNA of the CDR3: TGTGCCAGCAGCACCCGGACTAGCGGGGGGGCGATGGAGCAGTTCTTC. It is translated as CASSTRTSGGAMEQFF.

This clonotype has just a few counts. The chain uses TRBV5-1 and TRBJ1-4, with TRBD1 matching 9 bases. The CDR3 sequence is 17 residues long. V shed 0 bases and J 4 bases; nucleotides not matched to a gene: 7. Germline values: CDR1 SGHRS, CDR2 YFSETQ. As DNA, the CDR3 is TGCGCCAGCAGCTTGGCAACAGGGGGCGGAGGTAATGAAAAACTGTTTTTT. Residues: CASSLATGGGGNEKLFF.

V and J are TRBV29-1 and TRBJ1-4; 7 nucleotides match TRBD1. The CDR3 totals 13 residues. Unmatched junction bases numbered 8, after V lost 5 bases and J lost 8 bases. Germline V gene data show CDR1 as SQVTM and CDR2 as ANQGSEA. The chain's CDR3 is CSVQTGRGEKLFF. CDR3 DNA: TGCAGCGTTCAGACAGGGAGGGGGGAAAAACTGTTTTTT.

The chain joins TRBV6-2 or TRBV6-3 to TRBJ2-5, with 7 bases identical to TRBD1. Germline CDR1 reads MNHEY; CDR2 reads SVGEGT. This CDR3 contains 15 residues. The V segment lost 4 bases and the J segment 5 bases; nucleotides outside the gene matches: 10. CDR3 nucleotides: TGTGCCAGCAGTTGGAATACAGGGGCCGGGGAGACCCAGTACTTC. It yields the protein CASSWNTGAGETQYF.

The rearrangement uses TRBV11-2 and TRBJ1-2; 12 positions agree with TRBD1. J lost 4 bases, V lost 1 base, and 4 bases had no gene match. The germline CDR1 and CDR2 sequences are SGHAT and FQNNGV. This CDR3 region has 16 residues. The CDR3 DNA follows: TGTGCCAGCAGCTTAGGGGGGACAGGGGGCGGCTATGGCTACACCTTC. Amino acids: CASSLGGTGGGYGYTF.

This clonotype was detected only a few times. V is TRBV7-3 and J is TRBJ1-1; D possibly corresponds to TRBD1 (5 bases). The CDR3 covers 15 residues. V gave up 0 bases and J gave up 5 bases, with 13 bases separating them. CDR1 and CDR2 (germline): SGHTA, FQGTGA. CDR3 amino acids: CASSLTGQGETEAFF. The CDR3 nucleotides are TGTGCCAGCAGCTTAACTGGGCAGGGTGAGACTGAAGCTTTCTTT.

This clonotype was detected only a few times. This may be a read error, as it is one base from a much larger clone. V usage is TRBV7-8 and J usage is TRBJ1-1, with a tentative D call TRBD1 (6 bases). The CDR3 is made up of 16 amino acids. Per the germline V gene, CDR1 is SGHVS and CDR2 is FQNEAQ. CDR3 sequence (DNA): TGTGCCAGCACCCGAACCCCGGGGGCAGGGAACGCTGAAGCTTTCTTT. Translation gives CASTRTPGAGNAEAFF. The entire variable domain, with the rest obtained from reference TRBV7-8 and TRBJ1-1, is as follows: GAGVSQSPRYKVAKRGQDVALRCDPISGHVSLFWYQQALGQGPEFLTYFQNEAQLDKSGLPSDRFFAERPEGSVSTLKIQRTQQEDSAVYLCASTRTPGAGNAEAFFGQGTRLTVV.

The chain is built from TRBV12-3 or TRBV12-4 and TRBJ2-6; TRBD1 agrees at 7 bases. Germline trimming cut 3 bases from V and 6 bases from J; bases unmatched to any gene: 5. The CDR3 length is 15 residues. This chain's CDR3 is CASSFNQGVANVLTF. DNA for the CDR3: TGTGCCAGCAGTTTTAATCAGGGGGTGGCCAACGTCCTGACTTTC.

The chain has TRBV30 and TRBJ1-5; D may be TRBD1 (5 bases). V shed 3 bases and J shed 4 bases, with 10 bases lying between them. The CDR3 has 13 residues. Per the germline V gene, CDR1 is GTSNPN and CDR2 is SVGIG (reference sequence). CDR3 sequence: CAWSAGGNQPQHF. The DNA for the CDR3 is TGTGCCTGGAGCGCCGGGGGGAATCAGCCCCAGCATTTT. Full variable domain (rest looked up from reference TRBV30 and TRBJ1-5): SQTIHQWPATLVQPVGSPLSLECTVEGTSNPNLYWYRQAAGRGLQLLFYSVGIGQISSEVPQNLSASRPQDRQFILSSKKLLLSDSGFYLCAWSAGGNQPQHFGDGTRLSIL.

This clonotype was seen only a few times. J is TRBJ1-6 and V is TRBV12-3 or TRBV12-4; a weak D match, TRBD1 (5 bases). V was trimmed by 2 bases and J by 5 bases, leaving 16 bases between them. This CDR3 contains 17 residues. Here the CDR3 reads CASSLTGGHKDNSPLHF. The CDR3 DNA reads TGTGCCAGCAGTTTAACTGGGGGTCATAAAGATAATTCACCCCTCCACTTT.

The CDR3 DNA is TGTGCCAGTAGTATAGAGGGGGCCAAAAACATTCAGTACTTC. It is translated as CASSIEGAKNIQYF. The gene calls are TRBV19 and TRBJ2-4; unclear D gene. Trimming cost V 0 bases and J 1 base, with 4 bases left between them. Germline assignment: CDR1 LNHDA and CDR2 SQIVND (reference sequence). The CDR3 covers 14 residues.

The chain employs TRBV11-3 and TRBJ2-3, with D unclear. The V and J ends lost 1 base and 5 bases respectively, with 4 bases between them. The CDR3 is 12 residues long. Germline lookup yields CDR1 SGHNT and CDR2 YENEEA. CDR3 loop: CASSLVKDTQYF. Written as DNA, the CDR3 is TGTGCCAGCAGCTTAGTTAAAGATACGCAGTATTTT.

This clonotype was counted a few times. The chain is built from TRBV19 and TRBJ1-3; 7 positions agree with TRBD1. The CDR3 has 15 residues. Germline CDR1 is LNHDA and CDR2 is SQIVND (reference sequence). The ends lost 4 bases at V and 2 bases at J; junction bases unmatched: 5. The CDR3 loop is CASSRRGPAGNTIYF. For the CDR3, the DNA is TGTGCCAGTAGTAGGAGGGGGCCCGCTGGAAACACCATATATTTT.

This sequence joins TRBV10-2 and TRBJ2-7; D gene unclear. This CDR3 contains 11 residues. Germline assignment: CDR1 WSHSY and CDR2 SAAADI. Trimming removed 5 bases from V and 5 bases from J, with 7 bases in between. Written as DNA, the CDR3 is TGCGCCAGCAGTCGAAGCGACGAGCAGTACTTC. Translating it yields CASSRSDEQYF.

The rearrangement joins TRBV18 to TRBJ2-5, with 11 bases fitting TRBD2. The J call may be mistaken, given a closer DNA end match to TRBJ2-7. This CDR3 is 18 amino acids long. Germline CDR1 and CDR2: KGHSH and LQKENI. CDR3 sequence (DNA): TGTGCCAGCTCACCACGAAGCCTAGCGGGGGGATCAACCTACGAGCAGTACTTC. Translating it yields CASSPRSLAGGSTYEQYF.

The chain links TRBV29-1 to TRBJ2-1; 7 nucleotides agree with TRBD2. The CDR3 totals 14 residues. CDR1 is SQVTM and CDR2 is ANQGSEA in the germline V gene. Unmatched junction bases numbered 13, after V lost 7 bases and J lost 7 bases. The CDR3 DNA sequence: TGCAGCGGGTGGGAAGCGGGAAGTAAGAATGAGCAGTTCTTC. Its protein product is CSGWEAGSKNEQFF.

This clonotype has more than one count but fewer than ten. The chain's CDR3 is CASSELGPGNTEAFF. For the CDR3, the DNA is TGTGCCAGCAGTGAACTCGGACCGGGGAACACTGAAGCTTTCTTT. The chain has TRBV2 and TRBJ1-1; no definite D call. The germline V and J ends were trimmed by 2 bases and 1 base, with 11 bases remaining between them. The CDR3 has 15 amino acids. CDR1 SNHLY and CDR2 FYNNEI come from the germline V gene.

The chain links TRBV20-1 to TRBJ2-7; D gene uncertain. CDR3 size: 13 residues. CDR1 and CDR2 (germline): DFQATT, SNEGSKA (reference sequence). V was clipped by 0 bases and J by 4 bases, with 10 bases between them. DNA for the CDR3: TGCAGTGCTAGAGACCCAGGTTTTTACGAGCAGTACTTC. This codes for CSARDPGFYEQYF.

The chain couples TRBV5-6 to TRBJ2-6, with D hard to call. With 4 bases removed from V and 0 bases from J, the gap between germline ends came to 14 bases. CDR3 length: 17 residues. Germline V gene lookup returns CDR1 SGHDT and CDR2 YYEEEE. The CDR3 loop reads CASSGTSGVSGANVLTF. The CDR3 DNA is TGTGCCAGCAGCGGAACCTCGGGTGTCTCTGGGGCCAACGTCCTGACTTTC.

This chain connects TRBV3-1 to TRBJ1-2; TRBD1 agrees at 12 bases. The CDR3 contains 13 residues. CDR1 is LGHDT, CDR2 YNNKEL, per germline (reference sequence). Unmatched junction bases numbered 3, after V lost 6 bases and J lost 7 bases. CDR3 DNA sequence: TGTGCCAGCAGGAGGGGACAGGGGGCTGGCTACACCTTC. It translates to CASRRGQGAGYTF.

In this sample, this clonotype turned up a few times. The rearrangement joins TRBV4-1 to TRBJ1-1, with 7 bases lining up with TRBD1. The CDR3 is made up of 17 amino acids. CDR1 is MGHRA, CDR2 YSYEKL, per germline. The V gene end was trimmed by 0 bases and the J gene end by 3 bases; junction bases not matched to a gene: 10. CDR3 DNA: TGCGCCAGCAGCCAAGATCACCAGGGGGGTTCGGACACTGAAGCTTTCTTT. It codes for CASSQDHQGGSDTEAFF.

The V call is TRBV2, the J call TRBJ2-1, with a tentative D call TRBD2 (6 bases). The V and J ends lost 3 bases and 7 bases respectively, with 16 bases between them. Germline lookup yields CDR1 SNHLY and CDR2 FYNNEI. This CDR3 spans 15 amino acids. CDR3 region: CASSDWRGFGNEQFF. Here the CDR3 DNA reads TGTGCCAGCAGTGATTGGCGGGGATTTGGAAATGAGCAGTTCTTC.

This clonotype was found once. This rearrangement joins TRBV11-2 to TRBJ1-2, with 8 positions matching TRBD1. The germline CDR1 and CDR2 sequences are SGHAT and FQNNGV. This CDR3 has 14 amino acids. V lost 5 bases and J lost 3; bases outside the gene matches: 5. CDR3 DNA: TGTGCCAGCAGCACCCGGACAGGGCACTATGGCTACACCTTC. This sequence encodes CASSTRTGHYGYTF.

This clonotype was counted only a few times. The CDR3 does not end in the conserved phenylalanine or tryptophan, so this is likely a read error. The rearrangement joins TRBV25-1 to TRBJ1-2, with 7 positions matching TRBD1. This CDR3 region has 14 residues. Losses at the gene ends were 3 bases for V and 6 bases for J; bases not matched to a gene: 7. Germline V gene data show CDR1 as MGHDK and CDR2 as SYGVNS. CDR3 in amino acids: CASSDPGGAHGYTL. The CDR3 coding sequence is TGTGCCAGCAGTGATCCAGGGGGTGCTCATGGCTACACCCTC.